One and the same sample provided the 21 T cell receptor beta chains below, sequenced in a study of post-analysis software for immune sequencing data. Study-level points and caveats: Controls had lower frequencies than patients of roughly five TRBV segments, which included TRBV5-6, TRBV5-1 and TRBV20-1.

TCR beta libraries were prepared from cDNA with unique molecular identifiers. TCRdb reprocessed the PCR reads via MiXCR and lists one record per CDR3 protein. The repertoire includes some 190,000 distinct CDR3 sequences, about 30% of them detected once, and 3.4% sits in the top ten. These receptors have no known antigen. Input material: blood. These receptors originate from a girl aged 2 to 17 with multiple sclerosis.

This clonotype has only a few counts. The V gene is TRBV11-2, the J gene TRBJ2-5, with TRBD2 identical over 7 bases. This CDR3 comprises 16 residues. V lost 1 base, J lost 5 bases, and 10 bases stayed unmatched. The germline V gene has CDR1 SGHAT and CDR2 FQNNGV. CDR3 in amino acids: CASSLVGSSGLETQYF. CDR3 DNA sequence: TGTGCCAGCAGCTTAGTGGGTTCTAGCGGATTGGAGACCCAGTACTTC.

The gene calls are TRBV5-1 and TRBJ2-1; D not resolved. Trimming left V 1 base short and J 0 bases short, with 11 bases between. Germline lookup yields CDR1 SGHRS and CDR2 YFSETQ. The CDR3 has 16 residues. CDR3 sequence: CASSLPATSSYNEQFF. Written as DNA, the CDR3 is TGCGCCAGCAGCTTGCCGGCTACCAGCTCCTACAATGAGCAGTTCTTC.

Comments on this clonotype: The junction departs from germline at one end; a sequencing error may be responsible. The gene calls are TRBV27 and TRBJ1-2; 9 bases align to TRBD1. The CDR3 sequence is 14 residues long. Germline assignment: CDR1 MNHEY and CDR2 SMNVEV (reference sequence). The CDR3 here is CAGSLTGGAAGYTF. The CDR3 DNA reads as TGTGCCGGCAGTCTAACAGGGGGCGCGGCTGGCTACACCTTC.

With regard to this clonotype: A much larger clone lies one base from this, so it may be a read error. The V call is TRBV10-3, the J call TRBJ2-1, with D uncertain. The germline CDR1 and CDR2 sequences are ENHRY and SYGVKD. V was pared by 0 bases and J by 4 bases, with 7 bases between. The CDR3 extends over 14 amino acids. CDR3 nucleotides: TGTGCCATCAGTGAGTCAAACGGATACAATGAGCAGTTCTTC. Amino acids: CAISESNGYNEQFF.

In this sample, this clonotype turned up many times. The chain employs TRBV5-1 and TRBJ2-7, with 14 bases lining up with TRBD2. Trimming removed 5 bases from V and 9 bases from J; junction bases left unmatched: 7. The CDR3 is 14 amino acids. The V gene's germline CDR1 is SGHRS and CDR2 YFSETQ. The CDR3 loop reads CASRTGLAGDPQYF. The CDR3 nucleotides are TGCGCCAGCAGGACGGGACTAGCGGGGGACCCGCAGTACTTC.

This clonotype has more than one count but fewer than ten. The rearrangement uses TRBV28 and TRBJ1-1; unclear D gene. The V and J ends lost 8 bases and 1 base respectively, with 5 bases between them. CDR1 and CDR2 from the germline V gene are MDHEN and SYDVKM. The CDR3 runs 11 residues. The CDR3 DNA reads TGTGCCAGCGCCAGGAACACTGAAGCTTTCTTT. Translated, it gives CASARNTEAFF.

The J gene is TRBJ2-7, the V gene TRBV5-6, with TRBD1 identical over 10 bases. Germline CDR1 is SGHDT and CDR2 is YYEEEE. Losses at the gene ends were 4 bases for V and 5 bases for J; bases not matched to a gene: 6. The CDR3 runs to 14 residues. CDR3 coding DNA: TGTGCCAGCAGCGGATGGACAGGGGGGCACGAGCAGTACTTC. Protein sequence: CASSGWTGGHEQYF.

The count of this clonotype is one. For the CDR3, the DNA is TGCAGCGTCCTCCCTGGAGGGAGTCTCTCCGGTACGCAGTATTTT. Its protein product is CSVLPGGSLSGTQYF. The chain recombines TRBV29-1 with TRBJ2-3; a possible D gene is TRBD2 (6 bases). The ends were cut back, 6 bases at V and 8 bases at J, with 24 bases in the middle. CDR1 is SQVTM, CDR2 ANQGSEA, per germline. The CDR3 has 15 amino acids.

This clonotype turned up a few times. The V gene is TRBV19, the J gene TRBJ2-3, with 9 bases lining up with TRBD2. With V trimmed by 3 bases and J by 4 bases, 2 bases remained unmatched. The germline V gene has CDR1 LNHDA and CDR2 SQIVND (reference sequence). The CDR3 extends over 14 amino acids. The chain's CDR3 is CASSIGLASDTQYF. The CDR3 DNA is TGTGCCAGTAGTATCGGACTAGCGTCAGATACGCAGTATTTT.

This clonotype has a count of ten or more. This sequence joins TRBV5-8 and TRBJ2-1; possible D gene TRBD2, 6 bases. The CDR3 has 15 amino acids. The ends were cut back, 4 bases at V and 0 bases at J, with 11 bases in the middle. The germline gives CDR1 SGHTS, CDR2 YDEGEE. As DNA, the CDR3 is TGTGCCAGCAGCCCCGGGACTGCCTCCTACAATGAGCAGTTCTTC. It is translated as CASSPGTASYNEQFF.

This clonotype was counted only a few times. The chain employs TRBV20-1 and TRBJ2-1; 7 nucleotides align to TRBD2. V lost 0 bases to trimming and J lost 10 bases; unmatched junction nucleotides: 18. CDR1 and CDR2 from the germline V gene are DFQATT and SNEGSKA (reference sequence). The CDR3 sequence is 17 residues long. The CDR3 DNA follows: TGCAGTGCTAGAGATCGGTATCGGGACTACAGGAAGAGAGAGCAGTTCTTC. This encodes CSARDRYRDYRKREQFF.

The table lists this clonotype with many counts. The V and J genes are TRBV12-3 or TRBV12-4 and TRBJ2-7; D is ambiguous. The CDR3 is 13 amino acids. V lost 6 bases and J 0 bases, leaving 9 bases between the germline ends. The DNA for the CDR3 is TGTGCCAGCAGCTTTCGGTCCTCCTACGAGCAGTACTTC. Protein product: CASSFRSSYEQYF.

Many counts were recorded for this clonotype. The chain links TRBV5-6 to TRBJ2-1; possibly TRBD1 for D (5 bases). Germline CDR1 SGHDT, CDR2 YYEEEE. The CDR3 is made up of 16 amino acids. V lost 0 bases and J 3 bases, leaving 13 bases between the germline ends. CDR3 in DNA: TGTGCCAGCAGCTTGGTACAGGAAAGGTACTACAATGAGCAGTTCTTC. It encodes CASSLVQERYYNEQFF.

On this clonotype: A read error is possible here, since a much larger clone lies one base away. The rearrangement uses TRBV18 and TRBJ1-2; 7 bases match TRBD1. Losses at the gene ends were 6 bases for V and 3 bases for J; bases not matched to a gene: 7. The CDR3 has 14 residues. Germline CDR1 is KGHSH and CDR2 is LQKENI. CDR3 amino acids: CASSRDSPDYGYTF. The CDR3 coding sequence is TGTGCCAGCTCGCGGGACAGCCCTGACTATGGCTACACCTTC.

This clonotype was picked up a small number of times. This CDR3 is CSATFVRSSGSTDTQYF. The CDR3 nucleotides read TGCAGTGCTACTTTTGTAAGATCTAGCGGCAGCACAGATACGCAGTATTTT. The chain couples TRBV20-1 to TRBJ2-3; 7 bases agree with TRBD2. The CDR3 extends over 17 amino acids. The J segment lost 0 bases and the V segment lost 4 bases, leaving 13 bases of the junction unmatched. The germline V gene encodes CDR1 DFQATT and CDR2 SNEGSKA (reference sequence).

The chain recombines TRBV20-1 with TRBJ2-7, with a tentative D call TRBD2 (6 bases). The CDR3 consists of 15 residues. Germline CDR1 reads DFQATT; CDR2 reads SNEGSKA (reference sequence). Trimming took off 1 base at V and 10 bases at J, with 23 bases between the two ends. CDR3 in amino acids: CSARGVGRFREAQYF. As DNA, the CDR3 is TGCAGTGCTAGAGGGGTCGGCCGTTTTAGGGAGGCCCAGTACTTC.

In its sample, this clonotype was seen a few times. The chain has TRBV15 and TRBJ1-4; weak D call: TRBD1 (5 bases). The CDR3 has 16 residues. Trimming shortened V by 2 bases and J by 3 bases, and 13 bases separated the two germline ends. CDR1 and CDR2 from the germline V gene are LNHNV and YYDKDF (reference sequence). CDR3 in DNA: TGTGCCACCAGCAGATCCGGAGCGGGGGCTAATGAAAAACTGTTTTTT. It encodes CATSRSGAGANEKLFF.

Remarks on this clonotype: A much larger clone lies a single base off, so this may be a read error. V usage is TRBV6-6 and J usage is TRBJ1-2; maybe TRBD1 (6 bases). Germline V gene sequence: CDR1 MNHNY, CDR2 SVGAGI (reference sequence). Trimming stripped 6 bases from V and 3 bases from J, with 11 bases between. The CDR3 is 13 residues long. The CDR3 here is CASRRTGHYGYTF. CDR3 DNA sequence: TGTGCCAGCAGGAGAACAGGGCACTATGGCTACACCTTC.

Regarding this clonotype: A read error may explain this, as a much larger clone is one base away. The chain uses TRBV4-2 and TRBJ2-5; D remains unclear. The end of the DNA is better explained by TRBJ2-7, so the J call may be wrong. Per the germline V gene, CDR1 is LGHNA and CDR2 is YNFKEQ. The CDR3 has 14 amino acids. CDR3 coding DNA: TGTGTCAGCAGCCAAGTAGAAGTCTCGGGCGAGCAGTACTTC. It yields the protein CVSSQVEVSGEQYF.

This clonotype has only a few counts. The CDR3 DNA follows: TGTGCCAGCAGCCGTACAAAGCGGGGGGCTGAAGCTTTCTTT. This gives the protein CASSRTKRGAEAFF. The gene calls are TRBV7-2 and TRBJ1-1, with a possible D match to TRBD1 (5 bases). The CDR3 loop spans 14 amino acids. V dropped 5 bases and J dropped 6 bases, with 16 bases sitting between them. The germline V gene has CDR1 SGHTA and CDR2 FQGNSA.

This rearrangement joins TRBV20-1 to TRBJ2-1, with TRBD2 matching 7 bases. Germline CDR1 is DFQATT and CDR2 is SNEGSKA (reference sequence). The V gene end was trimmed by 2 bases and the J gene end by 4 bases; junction bases not matched to a gene: 8. This CDR3 spans 15 amino acids. The CDR3 DNA follows: TGCAGTGCTAGACCTCAGCGGGGATCTTACAATGAGCAGTTCTTC. Residues: CSARPQRGSYNEQFF.